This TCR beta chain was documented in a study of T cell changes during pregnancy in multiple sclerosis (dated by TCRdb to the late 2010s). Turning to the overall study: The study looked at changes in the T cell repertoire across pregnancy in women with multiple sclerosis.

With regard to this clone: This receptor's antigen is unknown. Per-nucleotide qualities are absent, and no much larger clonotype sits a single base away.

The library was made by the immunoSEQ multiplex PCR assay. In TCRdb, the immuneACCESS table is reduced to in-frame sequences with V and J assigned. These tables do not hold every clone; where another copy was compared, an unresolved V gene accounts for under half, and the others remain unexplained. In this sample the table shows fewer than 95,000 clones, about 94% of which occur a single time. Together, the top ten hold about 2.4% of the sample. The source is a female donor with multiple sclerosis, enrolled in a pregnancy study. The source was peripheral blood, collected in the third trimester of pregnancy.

The nucleotide sequence is TGTGCCAGCAGGATACAGGGGGCGCTTCCCTACGAGCAGTACTTC. The translation is CASRIQGALPYEQYF. The chain employs TRBV6-6 and TRBJ2-7, and TRBD1 matches 9 of the central bases. CDR1 and CDR2 (MNHNY, SVGAGI) derive from the germline V gene (reference sequence). Its CDR3 holds 15 amino acids, cysteine through phenylalanine. Only the CDR3 portion is preserved as DNA: 45 bases, with reading frame beginning at the first base. V is pruned by 6 bases and J by 2 bases, leaving 8 bases of the junction without a gene match.